This entry is about one T cell receptor beta chain. The data derive from a study of shared T cell receptors in the human thymus. The assay was immunoSEQ multiplex PCR, and TCRdb's table has in-frame clones only and misses some. Here the sample spans some 660,000 clones, roughly 86% being singletons. CDR3 size: 16 residues. Germline assignment: CDR1 MDHEN and CDR2 SYDVKM. The J segment lost 8 bases and the V segment lost 8 bases, leaving 12 bases of the junction unmatched. The sample was also linked to a second study, of human thymus T cells. This second report adds: Resected material from corrective heart surgery provided the thymus tissue analysed. In thymic and blood repertoires alike, V and J usage looked biased. Related research described strongly overlapping thymic repertoires in unrelated people.

The V call is TRBV28, the J call TRBJ2-1; the match to TRBD2 covers 13 bases. The sequenced sample was thymocytes. The TCR was taken from a boy less than two years old with a congenital heart defect. The CDR3 nucleotides read TGTGCCAGCCCCCCCCATGGGACTAGCGGGAAGTATGAGCAGTTCTTC. The encoded protein is CASPPHGTSGKYEQFF. Filled out from reference TRBV28 and TRBJ2-1, the complete variable domain reads DVKVTQSSRYLVKRTGEKVFLECVQDMDHENMFWYRQDPGLGLRLIYFSYDVKMKEKGDIPEGYSVSREKKERFSLILESASTNQTSMYLCASPPHGTSGKYEQFFGPGTRLTVL.